The 14 T cell receptor beta chains reported below all come from one sample, sequenced in a study of Tregs in tolerant kidney transplant recipients. Generated by immunoSEQ multiplex PCR, the TCRdb table keeps only in-frame clones and is missing some. The table shows approximately 60,000 clones, with roughly 98% occurring only once. Specimen: Tregs from blood, collected before the transplant. The receptors stem from a human donor who received a combined kidney and bone marrow transplant.

V gene TRBV5-5 combines with J gene TRBJ1-1; D gene ambiguous. There are 13 residues in the CDR3. Germline CDR1 is SGHKS and CDR2 is YYEKEE (reference sequence). The V gene lost 0 bases and the J gene lost 5 bases, with 8 bases spanning the gap. The CDR3 here is CASSLGRGTEAFF. The CDR3 coding sequence is TGTGCCAGCAGCTTGGGGCGGGGAACTGAAGCTTTCTTT.

The chain employs TRBV28 and TRBJ1-5, with a weak D call TRBD1 (5 bases). V gave up 8 bases and J gave up 0 bases, with 20 bases separating them. This CDR3 region has 17 residues. Germline CDR1 is MDHEN and CDR2 is SYDVKM. The CDR3 loop reads CASGGQTRGYSNQPQHF. The DNA for the CDR3 is TGTGCCAGCGGTGGACAAACACGAGGCTATAGCAATCAGCCCCAGCATTTT. The full variable domain, completed using reference TRBV28 and TRBJ1-5, is DVKVTQSSRYLVKRTGEKVFLECVQDMDHENMFWYRQDPGLGLRLIYFSYDVKMKEKGDIPEGYSVSREKKERFSLILESASTNQTSMYLCASGGQTRGYSNQPQHFGDGTRLSIL.

V usage is TRBV11-3 and J usage is TRBJ2-1, with 15 bases fitting TRBD2. Germline CDR1 SGHNT, CDR2 YENEEA. The CDR3 totals 16 residues. V lost 5 bases and J lost 8; bases outside the gene matches: 7. The CDR3 bases are TGTGCCAGCAGCCTCGGGACTAGCGGGAGGTTGGATGAGCAGTTCTTC. This codes for CASSLGTSGRLDEQFF.

The chain couples TRBV11-3 to TRBJ2-7, with D possibly being TRBD1 (6 bases). CDR1 is SGHNT, CDR2 YENEEA, per germline. The length of the CDR3 is 14 residues. V was clipped by 5 bases and J by 2 bases, with 13 bases between them. The CDR3 loop is CASSAGQPPYEQYF. The CDR3 coding sequence is TGTGCCAGCAGCGCCGGACAGCCCCCCTACGAGCAGTACTTC.

This chain links TRBV7-8 with TRBJ2-5; 8 bases map to TRBD1. CDR1 is SGHVS, CDR2 FQNEAQ, per germline. This CDR3 contains 15 residues. With V trimmed by 5 bases and J by 5 bases, 10 bases remained unmatched. As DNA, the CDR3 is TGTGCCAGCAGCCGATCGGGACAGGCGGCGGAGACCCAGTACTTC. It translates to CASSRSGQAAETQYF.

This chain uses TRBV5-1 with TRBJ2-7; the D gene is possibly TRBD1 (5 bases). Trimming left V 4 bases short and J 3 bases short, with 17 bases between. CDR3 length: 15 amino acids. Germline CDR1 and CDR2: SGHRS and YFSETQ. CDR3 coding DNA: TGCGCCAGCAGCCGGGCAGGGAAGGGGTACTACGAGCAGTACTTC. This gives the protein CASSRAGKGYYEQYF.

The rearrangement uses TRBV5-4 and TRBJ2-2, with 7 bases matching TRBD2. The CDR3 extends over 17 amino acids. V gave up 4 bases and J gave up 0 bases; unmatched junction bases: 9. CDR1 and CDR2 from the germline V gene are SGHNT and YYREEE (reference sequence). CDR3 bases: TGTGCCAGCAGCCCCCGGGCTAGCGGAACGAACACCGGGGAGCTGTTTTTT. Translation gives CASSPRASGTNTGELFF.

This chain links TRBV7-9 with TRBJ2-7, with 8 bases lining up with TRBD1. Unmatched junction bases numbered 7, after V lost 4 bases and J lost 2 bases. CDR3 length: 15 residues. Germline V gene data show CDR1 as SEHNR and CDR2 as FQNEAQ (reference sequence). The CDR3 DNA reads as TGTGCCAGCAGCTATCCGGGACAGGTTACCTACGAGCAGTACTTC. It is translated as CASSYPGQVTYEQYF.

CDR3: CASSESETQYF. In DNA, the CDR3 is TGTGCCAGCAGTGAATCGGAGACCCAGTACTTC. This chain links TRBV2 with TRBJ2-5; D not resolved. There are 11 residues in the CDR3. Between the trimmed V and J ends, which lost 2 bases and 5 bases, there was a span of 3 bases. Germline loops: CDR1 SNHLY, CDR2 FYNNEI.

V is TRBV27 and J is TRBJ2-7; D is unresolved. The CDR3 is 13 amino acids. The ends were cut back, 2 bases at V and 3 bases at J, with 8 bases in the middle. The germline gives CDR1 MNHEY, CDR2 SMNVEV (reference sequence). The CDR3 DNA follows: TGTGCCAGCAGTTTACGTAGACACTACGAGCAGTACTTC. This codes for CASSLRRHYEQYF.

The chain joins TRBV6-5 to TRBJ2-5; D not resolved. Germline-derived CDR1 and CDR2 are MNHEY and SVGAGI. Deletions cut 3 bases from V and 1 base from J, with 12 bases between. The CDR3 is 15 amino acids. In DNA, the CDR3 is TGTGCCAGCAGTTATGGGCTCAACCTCCAAGAGACCCAGTACTTC. The encoded protein is CASSYGLNLQETQYF.

The V call is TRBV4-1, the J call TRBJ2-2; TRBD2 might be the D (6 bases). CDR3 length equals 17 residues. The V gene's germline CDR1 is MGHRA and CDR2 YSYEKL. V was pared by 4 bases and J by 4 bases, with 19 bases between. CDR3 sequence reads: CASSLRSDGRGTGELFF. The CDR3 nucleotides are TGCGCCAGCAGCCTAAGATCGGACGGGAGAGGCACCGGGGAGCTGTTTTTT.

Here the CDR3 reads CATSRLTQARYTF. The CDR3 bases are TGTGCCACCAGCAGATTAACCCAGGCCCGCTACACCTTC. The rearrangement uses TRBV15 and TRBJ1-2; D ambiguous. The V end lost 2 bases, the J end lost 9 bases, and 13 bases lay between the germline ends. This CDR3 is built from 13 residues. The germline V gene has CDR1 LNHNV and CDR2 YYDKDF (reference sequence).

The V gene is TRBV5-1, the J gene TRBJ2-7; D unresolved. Germline CDR1 reads SGHRS; CDR2 reads YFSETQ. CDR3 size: 12 residues. V lost 3 bases and J 3 bases, leaving 7 bases between the germline ends. The CDR3 DNA reads TGCGCCAGCAGCTCCTCAGACTACGAGCAGTACTTC. This sequence encodes CASSSSDYEQYF. The variable domain in full, completed from reference TRBV5-1 and TRBJ2-7, reads KAGVTQTPRYLIKTRGQQVTLSCSPISGHRSVSWYQQTPGQGLQFLFEYFSETQRNKGNFPGRFSGRQFSNSRSEMNVSTLELGDSALYLCASSSSDYEQYFGPGTRLTVT.